This T cell receptor (beta chain) was identified during a study of control samples from healthy donors and cancer patients. TCRdb's table, derived via immunoSEQ multiplex PCR, lists solely in-frame clones and lacks some. The table includes about 170,000 clones, 88% detected once. In germline, CDR1 is SQVTM, CDR2 ANQGSEA. The CDR3 spans 13 residues. V was shortened by 4 bases and J by 2 bases, with 9 bases between the two germline ends. This clone has a handful of counts. This TCR was recovered from a woman between 25 and 40 years old in good health. This rearrangement joins TRBV29-1 to TRBJ1-5, with D hard to call. Sequences were obtained from blood. The CDR3 DNA sequence: TGCAGCGTTGCGGCTACAGGCAATCAGCCCCAGCATTTT. Its protein is CSVAATGNQPQHF.